This T cell receptor (beta chain) appears in the sequencing data of a study of blood T cells in healthy people across ages. Many counts were recorded for this clonotype. Its antigen is undetermined. Combining a sample-barcoded 5' primer with a J-beta primer mix, a second PCR ran for roughly 7 to 11 cycles. TCRdb used MiXCR to reprocess the 5' RACE reads, holding one entry per CDR3 protein. The sample lists approximately 800,000 distinct CDR3 sequences; roughly 24% were seen once. General study points: Researchers deemed the diversity estimates from one million T cells underestimates.

This same sample was also part of a study on T cells of mothers and their children. That study adds: The study found thymic selection shapes TCR recombination output similarly in related and unrelated pairs.

Specimen: blood. The source is a boy under 18 in good health.

In DNA, the CDR3 is TGCGCCAGCAGCCTTAACAGGGATACGCAGTATTTT. Protein product: CASSLNRDTQYF. This chain links TRBV5-1 with TRBJ2-3, with TRBD1 as a possible D gene (5 bases). Germline V gene lookup returns CDR1 SGHRS and CDR2 YFSETQ. The CDR3 is 12 residues long. With 4 bases removed from V and 6 bases from J, the gap between germline ends came to 9 bases.